The 24 T cell receptor beta chains given below trace back to one sample, sequenced in a study of CD8+ T cells in alopecia areata. Once RNA had been extracted, it was reverse transcribed into cDNA to act as the sequencing template. Clones were sequenced by immunoSEQ multiplex PCR, and TCRdb holds only the in-frame ones, with some missing. The table has about 180,000 clones, roughly 66% seen once. Sample: CD8+ T cells sorted from blood, taken at week 0. Every receptor here comes from a human donor with alopecia areata.

The rearrangement joins TRBV13 to TRBJ2-5, with D possibly matching TRBD2 (5 bases). The CDR3 sequence is 14 residues long. CDR1 is PRHDT and CDR2 is FYEKMQ in the germline V gene (reference sequence). Trimming took 7 bases from V and 2 from J, leaving 14 bases between them. The CDR3 loop reads CASTPVGAQETQYF. The CDR3 DNA reads as TGTGCCAGCACCCCGGTGGGAGCACAAGAGACCCAGTACTTC.

This clone was counted a single time. The chain carries TRBV4-1 and TRBJ1-6, with D unresolved. The CDR3 has 13 residues. V was pared by 1 base and J by 8 bases, with 6 bases between. The germline V gene encodes CDR1 MGHRA and CDR2 YSYEKL. CDR3 sequence: CASSQGRDSPLHF. The CDR3 region has the DNA TGCGCCAGCAGCCAAGGGAGGGATTCACCCCTCCACTTT.

This clone was counted only a few times. V and J are TRBV27 and TRBJ1-5, with 8 bases aligning to TRBD1. The CDR3 has 13 amino acids. Trimming removed 10 bases from V and 6 bases from J; junction bases left unmatched: 8. The germline gives CDR1 MNHEY, CDR2 SMNVEV (reference sequence). CDR3 DNA: TGTGCCACCCGGACAGGGACGGGTCAGCCCCAGCATTTT. Translating it yields CATRTGTGQPQHF.

There are many counts of this clone. The J gene is TRBJ2-2, the V gene TRBV25-1; D gene unclear. With 6 bases removed from V and 4 bases from J, the gap between germline ends came to 15 bases. There are 15 residues in the CDR3. Germline V gene data show CDR1 as MGHDK and CDR2 as SYGVNS. In DNA form, the CDR3 reads TGTGCCAGCAGCGGTTGGCTAGGTCCCACCGGGGAGCTGTTTTTT. This codes for CASSGWLGPTGELFF.

On this clone: This CDR3 is also generated by other DNA sequences in the sample. The gene calls are TRBV27 and TRBJ2-7, with TRBD1 as a possible D gene (6 bases). V was cut by 2 bases and J by 2 bases, with 10 bases left in between. The CDR3 sequence is 14 residues long. The germline V gene encodes CDR1 MNHEY and CDR2 SMNVEV (reference sequence). CDR3 nucleotide sequence: TGTGCCAGCAGTTTAGCGACAGGTACCTACGAGCAGTACTTC. Translated, it gives CASSLATGTYEQYF.

This clone turned up a few times. The CDR3: CASSFESTSTDTQYF. CDR3 in DNA: TGTGCCAGCAGCTTTGAGTCCACCAGCACAGATACGCAGTATTTT. The J gene is TRBJ2-3, the V gene TRBV13; D is unclear. Germline V gene lookup returns CDR1 PRHDT and CDR2 FYEKMQ (reference sequence). The V end lost 3 bases, the J end lost 0 bases, and 10 bases lay between the germline ends. CDR3 length: 15 residues.

This chain uses TRBV7-9 with TRBJ1-6; no definite D call. V gave up 7 bases and J gave up 0 bases, with 19 bases separating them. This CDR3 has 18 amino acids. Germline CDR1 reads SEHNR; CDR2 reads FQNEAQ (reference sequence). The CDR3 loop is CASNSSPDGSSYNSPLHF. The DNA for the CDR3 is TGTGCCAGCAACTCCTCCCCGGACGGGAGCTCCTATAATTCACCCCTCCACTTT. Looking up the rest from reference TRBV7-9 and TRBJ1-6 gives the full variable domain: DTGVSQNPRHKITKRGQNVTFRCDPISEHNRLYWYRQTLGQGPEFLTYFQNEAQLEKSRLLSDRFSAERPKGSFSTLEIQRTEQGDSAMYLCASNSSPDGSSYNSPLHFGNGTRLTVT.

This clone was detected only once. This rearrangement joins TRBV10-3 to TRBJ2-7, with 12 bases lining up with TRBD1. CDR3 length: 15 residues. The V and J ends lost 4 bases and 4 bases, in that order; junction bases with no gene match: 5. CDR1 is ENHRY and CDR2 is SYGVKD in the germline V gene. The CDR3, as DNA: TGTGCCATCAGTGCCCCGGGACAGGGGGCTTACGAGCAGTACTTC. It specifies CAISAPGQGAYEQYF.

The chain joins TRBV7-9 to TRBJ2-2, with a possible D match to TRBD1 (5 bases). Trimming removed 1 base from V and 4 bases from J, with 10 bases in between. This CDR3 has 15 residues. Germline V gene data show CDR1 as SEHNR and CDR2 as FQNEAQ (reference sequence). CDR3 sequence (DNA): TGTGCCAGCAGCTTAGTTTCCAGGGTCACCGGGGAGCTGTTTTTT. Protein sequence: CASSLVSRVTGELFF. Looking up the rest from reference TRBV7-9 and TRBJ2-2 gives the full variable domain: DTGVSQNPRHKITKRGQNVTFRCDPISEHNRLYWYRQTLGQGPEFLTYFQNEAQLEKSRLLSDRFSAERPKGSFSTLEIQRTEQGDSAMYLCASSLVSRVTGELFFGEGSRLTVL.

The gene calls are TRBV23-1 and TRBJ2-7; no clear D. TRBV23-1 belongs to the ORF category, with a function that is uncertain. The CDR3 contains 13 residues. The V gene lost 7 bases and the J gene lost 0 bases, with 10 bases spanning the gap. The CDR3 DNA sequence: TGCGCCAGCAACGGAGAGTTCTCCTACGAGCAGTACTTC. This encodes CASNGEFSYEQYF.

This clone was seen once. This chain links TRBV2 with TRBJ2-3; no clear D. Trimming removed 3 bases at V and 2 bases at J, with 12 bases between. CDR1 is SNHLY and CDR2 is FYNNEI in the germline V gene. This CDR3 spans 15 amino acids. The CDR3 region has the DNA TGTGCCAGCAGTGATACAGCTGAATTCACAGATACGCAGTATTTT. It yields the protein CASSDTAEFTDTQYF.

This clone was found once. The chain carries TRBV15 and TRBJ2-5; no definite D call. Germline loops: CDR1 LNHNV, CDR2 YYDKDF (reference sequence). With 0 bases removed from V and 3 bases from J, the gap between germline ends came to 5 bases. The CDR3 totals 13 residues. The CDR3 region has the DNA TGTGCCACCAGCAGAGATCACGAAGAGACCCAGTACTTC. As protein: CATSRDHEETQYF.

The chain carries TRBV4-1 and TRBJ1-6; TRBD1 is a possible D gene (5 bases). From germline, CDR1 is MGHRA and CDR2 YSYEKL. The CDR3 sequence is 17 residues long. V lost 1 base and J 4 bases, leaving 14 bases between the germline ends. The CDR3 DNA sequence: TGCGCCAGCAGCCAAGTTCTGGGGCGGGTATATAATTCACCCCTCCACTTT. Translating gives CASSQVLGRVYNSPLHF.

The chain uses TRBV6-5 and TRBJ2-7; 10 positions match TRBD2. The length of the CDR3 is 14 residues. J was trimmed by 3 bases and V by 5 bases; bases with no gene match: 4. Germline values: CDR1 MNHEY, CDR2 SVGAGI. CDR3 residues: CASSKSSGGYEQYF. CDR3 nucleotide sequence: TGTGCCAGCAGTAAGTCTAGCGGGGGCTACGAGCAGTACTTC.

The chain joins TRBV29-1 to TRBJ2-7, with D maybe TRBD1 (5 bases). Germline V gives CDR1 SQVTM, CDR2 ANQGSEA. The germline V and J ends were trimmed by 4 bases and 0 bases, with 10 bases remaining between them. CDR3 length: 13 residues. This chain's CDR3 is CSVVVRDSYEQYF. The CDR3 DNA reads as TGCAGCGTTGTAGTCAGGGACTCCTACGAGCAGTACTTC.

Only a few counts were recorded for this clone. The CDR3 loop is CASSFGFGNEQFF. Written as DNA, the CDR3 is TGTGCCAGCAGTTTCGGCTTCGGTAATGAGCAGTTCTTC. V is TRBV28 and J is TRBJ2-1; no reliable D call. The CDR3 is 13 amino acids. Germline lookup yields CDR1 MDHEN and CDR2 SYDVKM. Trimming cost V 3 bases and J 7 bases, with 10 bases left between them. Using reference TRBV28 and TRBJ2-1 for the parts outside the CDR3, the full variable domain is DVKVTQSSRYLVKRTGEKVFLECVQDMDHENMFWYRQDPGLGLRLIYFSYDVKMKEKGDIPEGYSVSREKKERFSLILESASTNQTSMYLCASSFGFGNEQFFGPGTRLTVL.

J is TRBJ2-3 and V is TRBV7-2; D is ambiguous. The germline gives CDR1 SGHTA, CDR2 FQGNSA. The germline V and J ends were trimmed by 1 base and 1 base, with 12 bases remaining between them. The CDR3 runs to 16 residues. As DNA, the CDR3 is TGTGCCAGCAGCTTAGGTTGGTACGGACGCACAGATACGCAGTATTTT. It yields the protein CASSLGWYGRTDTQYF.

This chain links TRBV30 with TRBJ2-2; 8 bases fit TRBD2. Germline CDR1 GTSNPN, CDR2 SVGIG (reference sequence). The junction had 6 bases not matched to a gene; V was cut back by 3 bases and J by 6 bases. The CDR3 has 14 residues. The CDR3 loop is CAWRAGLVAGELFF. The CDR3 DNA is TGTGCCTGGAGGGCGGGACTAGTGGCCGGGGAGCTGTTTTTT.

This rearrangement joins TRBV30 to TRBJ2-4; D gene unclear. V dropped 0 bases and J dropped 15 bases, with 27 bases sitting between them. The CDR3 sequence is 16 residues long. The V gene's germline CDR1 is GTSNPN and CDR2 SVGIG (reference sequence). The chain's CDR3 is CAWSVPQFGGSFYRYF. The DNA for the CDR3 is TGTGCCTGGAGTGTACCTCAGTTCGGCGGAAGTTTCTACAGGTACTTC. Full variable domain (missing parts from reference TRBV30 and TRBJ2-4): SQTIHQWPATLVQPVGSPLSLECTVEGTSNPNLYWYRQAAGRGLQLLFYSVGIGQISSEVPQNLSASRPQDRQFILSSKKLLLSDSGFYLCAWSVPQFGGSFYRYFGAGTRLSVL.

This clone turned up a few times. The gene calls are TRBV19 and TRBJ1-1; D is ambiguous. V lost 5 bases and J lost 8, with 18 bases in between. The CDR3 sequence is 14 residues long. The germline V gene has CDR1 LNHDA and CDR2 SQIVND (reference sequence). CDR3 bases: TGTGCCAGTAGTCCCCGCGGGCGTTCTCGGGAAGCTTTCTTT. Translating gives CASSPRGRSREAFF.

V and J are TRBV19 and TRBJ1-5; tentatively, D is TRBD1 (6 bases). CDR3 size: 13 residues. V lost 6 bases to trimming and J lost 3 bases, with 9 bases between them. CDR1 LNHDA and CDR2 SQIVND come from the germline V gene (reference sequence). CDR3 residues: CASRQGNNQPQHF. The CDR3 bases are TGTGCCAGTAGACAGGGTAACAATCAGCCCCAGCATTTT.

The chain joins TRBV7-9 to TRBJ2-5; D might be TRBD1 (6 bases). CDR3 length: 15 residues. V lost 0 bases to trimming and J lost 2 bases, with 10 bases between them. Per germline, CDR1 SEHNR and CDR2 FQNEAQ (reference sequence). In nucleotides, the CDR3 is TGTGCCAGCAGCTTAGCTACCGGACAGCAAGAGACCCAGTACTTC. Translating it yields CASSLATGQQETQYF.

The chain employs TRBV7-9 and TRBJ1-1; TRBD1 matches at 7 bases. This CDR3 region has 14 residues. The junction had 8 bases not matched to a gene; V was cut back by 5 bases and J by 5 bases. Germline lookup yields CDR1 SEHNR and CDR2 FQNEAQ (reference sequence). CDR3: CASSPPAGGTEAFF. CDR3 DNA sequence: TGTGCCAGCAGCCCCCCGGCAGGGGGTACTGAAGCTTTCTTT.

The CDR3: CASSPGGNQPQHF. The CDR3 DNA reads TGTGCCAGTAGCCCGGGGGGTAATCAGCCCCAGCATTTT. The chain carries TRBV19 and TRBJ1-5, with D maybe TRBD1 (5 bases). Germline-derived CDR1 and CDR2 are LNHDA and SQIVND (reference sequence). CDR3 length: 13 residues. V dropped 6 bases and J dropped 4 bases, with 10 bases sitting between them.